The 25 T cell receptor beta chains presented below share a single source sample, sequenced in a study of T cell repertoires in cytomegalovirus infection. Their antigens remain unidentified. TCRdb reprocessed the reads with MiXCR, giving one entry per CDR3 protein. The sample shows more than 50,000 distinct CDR3 sequences, roughly a third of them seen only once. The sample consisted of PBMCs, sequenced either directly or after in vitro stimulation (not recorded which). The receptors were sampled from a human donor in good health (CMV status not recorded). Some clones in this sample may be carry-over from other donors' samples.

The CDR3 region has the DNA TGTGCCAGCAGTTACACCGGGACAGGTTCACCCCTCCACTTT. This sequence encodes CASSYTGTGSPLHF. V usage is TRBV2 and J usage is TRBJ1-6; 8 nucleotides agree with TRBD1. The CDR3 spans 14 residues. Germline V gives CDR1 SNHLY, CDR2 FYNNEI. V was pared by 5 bases and J by 9 bases, with 6 bases of the junction left unmatched.

The gene calls are TRBV7-9 and TRBJ1-2; unclear D gene. Germline V gene sequence: CDR1 SEHNR, CDR2 FQNEAQ (reference sequence). The germline V and J ends were trimmed by 1 base and 0 bases, with 9 bases remaining between them. The CDR3 spans 15 residues. CDR3 region: CASSLETSANYGYTF. The CDR3 DNA reads as TGTGCCAGCAGCTTAGAGACATCCGCTAACTATGGCTACACCTTC.

This clonotype turned up a few times. V usage is TRBV20-1 and J usage is TRBJ1-5; the D gene is possibly TRBD1 (5 bases). Germline V gene data show CDR1 as DFQATT and CDR2 as SNEGSKA (reference sequence). The CDR3 is made up of 13 amino acids. Trimming cost V 4 bases and J 6 bases, with 13 bases left between them. The CDR3 coding sequence is TGCAGTGCTACGTTCAGGGTGAGTCAGCCCCAGCATTTT. Its translation is CSATFRVSQPQHF.

This clonotype came up a few times. The V and J genes are TRBV2 and TRBJ2-3; unclear D gene. Germline V gene sequence: CDR1 SNHLY, CDR2 FYNNEI. Trimming took off 2 bases at V and 0 bases at J, with 0 bases between the two ends. This CDR3 is built from 12 residues. The CDR3 bases are TGTGCCAGCAGTGAAAGCACAGATACGCAGTATTTT. It translates to CASSESTDTQYF.

The gene calls are TRBV28 and TRBJ1-1, with D perhaps matching TRBD1 (5 bases). V gave up 8 bases and J gave up 3 bases, with 19 bases separating them. CDR3 length equals 15 residues. Germline-derived CDR1 and CDR2 are MDHEN and SYDVKM. CDR3 sequence reads: CASVGWTRGDTEAFF. The CDR3 nucleotides are TGTGCCAGCGTAGGTTGGACGAGGGGAGACACTGAAGCTTTCTTT.

There are a few counts of this clonotype. The DNA of the CDR3 is TGTGCCAGCGGTGGCCCGGACCGGGGTACGCAGTATTTT. This gives the protein CASGGPDRGTQYF. The chain has TRBV28 and TRBJ2-3; possibly TRBD2 for D (5 bases). Trimming removed 8 bases from V and 8 bases from J, with 17 bases in between. This CDR3 region has 13 residues. From germline, CDR1 is MDHEN and CDR2 SYDVKM.

The chain employs TRBV10-3 and TRBJ2-3, with 9 bases matching TRBD2. V shed 6 bases and J 2 bases; nucleotides not matched to a gene: 6. The CDR3 is 15 amino acids. CDR1 and CDR2 from the germline V gene are ENHRY and SYGVKD. The DNA of the CDR3 is TGTGCCATCAGCTCCCAGCGGGGGGACACAGATACGCAGTATTTT. This translates into CAISSQRGDTDTQYF.

J is TRBJ2-7 and V is TRBV15, with D uncertain. The CDR3 length is 13 residues. CDR1 and CDR2 from the germline V gene are LNHNV and YYDKDF (reference sequence). Trimming pared 4 bases from V and 5 bases from J, leaving 12 bases between. The DNA of the CDR3 is TGTGCCACCAGCACCACTCCTCAAAACGAGCAGTACTTC. Translation: CATSTTPQNEQYF.

The J gene is TRBJ1-4, the V gene TRBV25-1; D is uncertain. The CDR3 length is 16 residues. Per the germline V gene, CDR1 is MGHDK and CDR2 is SYGVNS. Trimming took off 1 base at V and 0 bases at J, with 9 bases between the two ends. CDR3 region: CASSESGFATNEKLFF. As DNA, the CDR3 is TGTGCCAGCAGTGAATCGGGCTTTGCAACTAATGAAAAACTGTTTTTT.

This clonotype was counted a single time. The genes are TRBV27 and TRBJ2-7, with TRBD2 identical over 10 bases. The CDR3 loop spans 15 amino acids. Trimming took 5 bases from V and 4 from J; bases not matched to a gene: 8. In germline, CDR1 is MNHEY, CDR2 SMNVEV (reference sequence). The CDR3 region has the DNA TGTGCCAGCAGTCCCTTAGCGGGAGGACTGTACGAGCAGTACTTC. Its protein product is CASSPLAGGLYEQYF.

This clonotype was picked up one time. V gene TRBV5-4 combines with J gene TRBJ2-1; D is uncertain. The germline V gene encodes CDR1 SGHNT and CDR2 YYREEE (reference sequence). Trimming cost V 2 bases and J 3 bases, with 6 bases left between them. The CDR3 is 13 residues long. In nucleotides, the CDR3 is TGTGCCAGCAGCTTTTCCCTCTACAATGAGCAGTTCTTC. This sequence encodes CASSFSLYNEQFF.

The chain uses TRBV3-1 and TRBJ2-3; D uncertain. This CDR3 comprises 13 residues. The germline V gene encodes CDR1 LGHDT and CDR2 YNNKEL (reference sequence). Trimming removed 1 base at V and 6 bases at J, with 8 bases between. The CDR3 is CASSQALEDTQYF. The CDR3 DNA reads TGTGCCAGCAGCCAAGCCCTTGAGGATACGCAGTATTTT.

Only a few counts were recorded for this clonotype. The chain employs TRBV7-2 and TRBJ2-7, with 7 bases lining up with TRBD2. Germline V gene sequence: CDR1 SGHTA, CDR2 FQGNSA. V trimming: 5 bases; J trimming: 7 bases; junction bases outside the gene matches: 8. The CDR3 runs 13 residues. The CDR3 DNA reads TGTGCCAGCAGCCTTGGGCCCGGGGGGGAGCAGTACTTC. Protein product: CASSLGPGGEQYF.

The chain uses TRBV19 and TRBJ2-7; D is possibly TRBD1 (5 bases). CDR1 and CDR2 (germline): LNHDA, SQIVND (reference sequence). The CDR3 loop spans 17 amino acids. Trimming took 5 bases from V and 3 from J, leaving 23 bases between them. This CDR3 reads CASSPAPTVYLDYEQYF. DNA of the CDR3: TGTGCCAGTAGTCCGGCCCCGACAGTCTACCTTGACTACGAGCAGTACTTC.

This clonotype turned up a few times. The V and J genes are TRBV20-1 and TRBJ2-3; D is ambiguous. The germline V gene has CDR1 DFQATT and CDR2 SNEGSKA (reference sequence). This CDR3 has 13 amino acids. V shed 4 bases and J shed 2 bases, with 10 bases lying between them. The CDR3: CSATKDHTDTQYF. Written as DNA, the CDR3 is TGCAGTGCTACCAAAGACCACACAGATACGCAGTATTTT.

This clonotype has only one observation. The chain recombines TRBV7-6 with TRBJ1-4, with D possibly matching TRBD1 (5 bases). Germline V CDR1 and CDR2: SGHVS, FNYEAQ. Trimming removed 4 bases at V and 10 bases at J, with 22 bases between. The CDR3 is made up of 16 amino acids. CDR3 protein: CASSSLHGGADGKLFF. The DNA for the CDR3 is TGTGCCAGCAGCTCACTCCATGGCGGGGCTGACGGAAAACTGTTTTTT. Variable domain in full (rest from reference TRBV7-6 and TRBJ1-4): GAGVSQSPRYKVTKRGQDVALRCDPISGHVSLYWYRQALGQGPEFLTYFNYEAQQDKSGLPNDRFSAERPEGSISTLTIQRTEQRDSAMYRCASSSLHGGADGKLFFGSGTQLSVL.

Remarks on this clonotype: One junction end disagrees with the germline gene, perhaps due to a read error. The rearrangement uses TRBV5-1 and TRBJ2-1, with D perhaps matching TRBD1 (6 bases). This CDR3 contains 13 residues. Germline V gives CDR1 SGHRS, CDR2 YFSETQ. CDR3 sequence (DNA): TGCGCCAGCAGTCAACAACAGGGAAATGAGCAGATCTTC. Encoded protein: CASSQQQGNEQIF.

The J gene is TRBJ2-7, the V gene TRBV10-3, with no clear D. This CDR3 contains 12 residues. Looked up from germline, CDR1 is ENHRY and CDR2 is SYGVKD. The V and J ends lost 6 bases and 2 bases respectively, with 8 bases between them. CDR3 sequence (DNA): TGTGCCATCAGAGGGCAGACCTACGAGCAGTACTTC. Protein sequence: CAIRGQTYEQYF.

This clonotype was observed many times. V gene TRBV7-2 combines with J gene TRBJ2-1; no reliable D call. CDR1 SGHTA and CDR2 FQGNSA come from the germline V gene. This CDR3 contains 14 residues. Trimming took 3 bases from V and 4 from J, leaving 10 bases between them. The CDR3 loop is CASSFEQLYNEQFF. The CDR3 region has the DNA TGTGCCAGCAGCTTCGAACAGCTATACAATGAGCAGTTCTTC.

V and J are TRBV19 and TRBJ2-7; D possibly corresponds to TRBD1 (6 bases). CDR3 length: 13 amino acids. Germline V gene lookup returns CDR1 LNHDA and CDR2 SQIVND (reference sequence). V lost 1 base and J 2 bases, leaving 6 bases between the germline ends. CDR3 DNA sequence: TGTGCCAGTAGTATAGGACAGGCCTACGAGCAGTACTTC. It encodes CASSIGQAYEQYF.

The chain recombines TRBV19 with TRBJ2-3; D is perhaps TRBD2 (6 bases). The CDR3 consists of 14 residues. Trimming shortened V by 6 bases and J by 5 bases, and 15 bases separated the two germline ends. Looked up from germline, CDR1 is LNHDA and CDR2 is SQIVND (reference sequence). The CDR3 sequence: CASRSLRGEDTQYF. The DNA of the CDR3 is TGTGCCAGTAGATCTCTGCGGGGTGAAGATACGCAGTATTTT.

The chain uses TRBV4-1 and TRBJ1-5, with D unclear. Germline assignment: CDR1 MGHRA and CDR2 YSYEKL. Trimming left V 0 bases short and J 2 bases short, with 5 bases between. The CDR3 length is 14 residues. The CDR3 DNA is TGCGCCAGCAGCCAAGATCTTGGCAATCAGCCCCAGCATTTT. It codes for CASSQDLGNQPQHF.

The chain uses TRBV14 and TRBJ2-3; 10 bases align to TRBD1. V was pared by 4 bases and J by 4 bases, with 5 bases of the junction left unmatched. CDR3 size: 15 residues. Germline V gene lookup returns CDR1 SGHDN and CDR2 FVKESK. The CDR3 bases are TGTGCCAGCAGCCGAGGACAGGGGGGGGCAGATACGCAGTATTTT. As protein: CASSRGQGGADTQYF.

This clonotype was counted a few times. This chain links TRBV2 with TRBJ2-1, with TRBD2 matching 7 bases. V was clipped by 6 bases and J by 2 bases; unmatched bases: 1. Germline lookup yields CDR1 SNHLY and CDR2 FYNNEI. CDR3 length equals 13 residues. The CDR3 nucleotides read TGTGCCAGCAGGGGGACTACCTACAATGAGCAGTTCTTC. As protein: CASRGTTYNEQFF.

This clonotype was observed a few times. V gene TRBV5-4 combines with J gene TRBJ1-1, with D maybe TRBD1 (5 bases). The CDR3 has 13 residues. In germline, CDR1 is SGHNT, CDR2 YYREEE (reference sequence). Trimming removed 2 bases from V and 6 bases from J, with 11 bases in between. CDR3 nucleotides: TGTGCCAGCAGCTTCCCGGACAACCCTGAAGCTTTCTTT. Amino acid sequence: CASSFPDNPEAFF.